This TCR beta chain was obtained from a study of neoadjuvant anti-PD-1 for oral cavity cancer. The V gene's germline CDR1 is MDHEN and CDR2 SYDVKM. This CDR3 has 16 residues. The V end was cut by 3 bases, the J end by 0 bases, with 12 bases between. This clone has just a few counts. As yet, its antigen is unknown. Profiled with immunoSEQ multiplex PCR; TCRdb holds only in-frame clones, not every one. The sample contains over 10,000 clones, about 60% of which appear only once. Study results and caveats: PBMC Gini-index clonality exceeded responders' in non-responders post-nivolumab. Higher pretreatment blood Treg/Th17 ratios correlated with higher pretreatment blood and lower post-treatment tumor TCRbeta clonality.

Sequenced here: PBMCs, sampled before nivolumab (anti-PD-1) treatment. The chain is built from TRBV28 and TRBJ1-3, with D perhaps matching TRBD1 (5 bases). This receptor was taken from a person aged 40 to 85 with oral cavity squamous cell carcinoma. The CDR3 protein is CASSLAGEGSGNTIYF. The DNA of the CDR3 is TGTGCCAGCAGTTTGGCGGGGGAGGGCTCTGGAAACACCATATATTTT.